This T cell receptor beta chain was identified during a study of blood T cell repertoires in COVID-19. Overall study: Samples representing acute and convalescent COVID-19 were sourced from the United States, Italy and Spain. PBMCs, B-cell-depleted T cells, or T cells were the source of the cDNA or gDNA that made up the material.

Seattle patient enrollment occurred during active infection, with longitudinal follow-up thereafter. In the original analysis: Using reference gene primer amplification, nucleated cell counts were estimated. TCRdb keeps only in-frame clones here, not all; method: immunoSEQ multiplex PCR. For V, J and clone size, that table is used; D and trimming come from the DNA. Among about 250,000 clones listed, around 90% were seen once. The germline V gene encodes CDR1 LGHNA and CDR2 YNFKEQ. The CDR3 spans 18 residues. V lost 0 bases and J lost 6; bases outside the gene matches: 10. The J gene is TRBJ2-3, the V gene TRBV4-2; 12 positions match TRBD2. The sequence derives from a woman aged 60 to 75 with COVID-19, enrolled during active disease. Sequenced: peripheral blood. CDR3: CASSQDMYLAGGRDTQYF. The CDR3, as DNA: TGTGCCAGCAGCCAAGATATGTATCTAGCGGGGGGGCGGGATACGCAGTATTTT.